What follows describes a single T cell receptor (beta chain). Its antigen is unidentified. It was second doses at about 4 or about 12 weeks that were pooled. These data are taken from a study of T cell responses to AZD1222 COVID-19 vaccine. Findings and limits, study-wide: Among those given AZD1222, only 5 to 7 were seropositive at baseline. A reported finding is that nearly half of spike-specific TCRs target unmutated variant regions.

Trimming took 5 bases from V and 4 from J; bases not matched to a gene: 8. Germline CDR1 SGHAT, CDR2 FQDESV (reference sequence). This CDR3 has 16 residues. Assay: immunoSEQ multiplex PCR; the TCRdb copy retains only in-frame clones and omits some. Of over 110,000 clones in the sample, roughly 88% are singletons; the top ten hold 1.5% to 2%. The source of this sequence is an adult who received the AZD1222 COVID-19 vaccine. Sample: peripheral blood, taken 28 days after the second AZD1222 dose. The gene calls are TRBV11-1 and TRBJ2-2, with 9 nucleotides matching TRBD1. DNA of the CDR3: TGTGCCAGCAGCCCCTGGAGGACAGGGGCCACCGGGGAGCTGTTTTTT. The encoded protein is CASSPWRTGATGELFF.